This TCR beta chain was recovered during a study of T cell repertoires in cytomegalovirus infection. As for the study in general: Public signatures in TCR beta pointed to CMV infection and matching HLA type. Points from the study as a whole: Summed public TCR beta family frequency identified CMV carriers bearing the relevant HLA.

Each CDR3 protein gets one entry after TCRdb re-called the reads with MiXCR. The data hold roughly 990,000 distinct CDR3 sequences, with roughly a third observed a single time. V was clipped by 0 bases and J by 3 bases, with 3 bases between them. CDR3 length: 13 amino acids. Per germline, CDR1 MNHEY and CDR2 SVGAGI. This clonotype was counted only a few times. What it recognizes is unknown. This chain connects TRBV6-5 to TRBJ1-5; unclear D gene. The sequence was collected from a human donor in good health (CMV status not recorded). Some clones in this sample may be carry-over from other donors' samples. Material: cultured CD8+ T cells from PBMCs, obtained from culture after CMV antigen stimulation. CDR3: CASSYSDNQPQHF. The DNA for the CDR3 is TGTGCCAGCAGTTACTCAGACAATCAGCCCCAGCATTTT.